This TCR beta chain appears in the sequencing data of a study of blood T cell repertoires in COVID-19. Study overall: The samples span acute and convalescent COVID-19 from the United States, Italy and Spain. PBMCs, B-cell-depleted T cells, or T cells were the source of the cDNA or gDNA that made up the material.

The CDR3 is made up of 20 amino acids. The germline V and J ends were trimmed by 5 bases and 4 bases, with 33 bases remaining between them. Germline lookup yields CDR1 MNHEY and CDR2 SVGEGT. Source study methods: Amplification of reference gene primers was used by the study to estimate nucleated cell counts. The protocol was immunoSEQ multiplex PCR, while the TCRdb copy is restricted to in-frame clones and leaves out a portion. V and J calls and clone size are those listed in that table; D and trimming were worked out from the DNA. The sample contains 50,000 to 55,000 clones, around 86% of which appear only once.

This receptor was obtained from a man aged 50 or older with active COVID-19. Sequenced: peripheral blood. The chain is built from TRBV6-2 or TRBV6-3 and TRBJ2-7; tentatively, D is TRBD2 (5 bases). DNA for the CDR3: TGTGCCAGCAGTCCCCACTACGGTCTCGCGAGGTTGGCGGGTTGGTACGAGCAGTACTTC. Translation gives CASSPHYGLARLAGWYEQYF.